This record looks at one T cell receptor (beta chain) sequence and its context. Assay used: immunoSEQ multiplex PCR; TCRdb lists only in-frame clones, some missing. Of about 36,000 clones in the sample, around three quarters were seen once. CDR3 length equals 15 residues. The V segment lost 4 bases and the J segment 6 bases; nucleotides outside the gene matches: 10. Germline assignment: CDR1 MGHRA and CDR2 YSYEKL. The sample belongs to a study of OX40 agonist ivuxolimab in advanced cancers. Across the study: Patients treated during dose escalation were battling hepatocellular carcinoma, melanoma, renal cell or head and neck cancer.

Sequences were derived from CD4+ or CD8+ T cells sorted from blood, sampled in a trial of the OX40 agonist ivuxolimab. This chain connects TRBV4-1 to TRBJ2-7, with 9 positions matching TRBD1. This clonotype originated in an adult with an advanced solid tumor such as melanoma, head and neck, liver or kidney cancer. The CDR3 is CASSPGDRDFGEQYF. The CDR3 DNA reads TGCGCCAGCAGCCCTGGGGACAGGGATTTTGGCGAGCAGTACTTC.